This entry concerns a single TCR beta chain. This record comes from a study of T cells in narcolepsy. The V gene lost 8 bases and the J gene lost 2 bases, with 16 bases spanning the gap. Germline V gene sequence: CDR1 LNHDA, CDR2 SQIVND (reference sequence). The CDR3 is 14 residues long. Assay used: immunoSEQ multiplex PCR; TCRdb lists only in-frame clones, some missing. This table has about 20,000 clones, around 81% appearing once. The receptor's source is a human donor in good health. The chain employs TRBV19 and TRBJ2-7, with D perhaps matching TRBD2 (5 bases). Sequencing used memory (CD45RA-) CD4+ T cells from blood. The CDR3: CASRRGSNTYEQYF. CDR3 coding DNA: TGTGCCAGTCGCCGGGGTTCCAATACCTACGAGCAGTACTTC.